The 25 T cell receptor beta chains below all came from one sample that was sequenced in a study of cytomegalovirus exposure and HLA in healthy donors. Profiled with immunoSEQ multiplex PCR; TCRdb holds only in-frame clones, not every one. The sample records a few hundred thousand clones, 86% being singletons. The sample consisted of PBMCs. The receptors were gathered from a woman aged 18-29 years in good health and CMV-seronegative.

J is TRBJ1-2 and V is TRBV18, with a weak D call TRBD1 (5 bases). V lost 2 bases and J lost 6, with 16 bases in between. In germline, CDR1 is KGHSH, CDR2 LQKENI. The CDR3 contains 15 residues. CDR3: CASSPRDFGLNGYTF. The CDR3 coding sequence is TGTGCCAGCTCACCAAGGGACTTTGGTCTGAATGGCTACACCTTC.

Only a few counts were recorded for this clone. The CDR3 loop is CASSMTSGGAWETQYF. The CDR3 coding sequence is TGTGCCAGTAGTATGACTAGCGGGGGGGCCTGGGAGACCCAGTACTTC. This chain joins TRBV19 and TRBJ2-5; 14 nucleotides align to TRBD2. The V gene's germline CDR1 is LNHDA and CDR2 SQIVND (reference sequence). J gave up 5 bases and V 3 bases, and 5 bases lay outside the gene matches. This CDR3 is built from 16 residues. Complete variable domain (other parts from reference TRBV19 and TRBJ2-5): DGGITQSPKYLFRKEGQNVTLSCEQNLNHDAMYWYRQDPGQGLRLIYYSQIVNDFQKGDIAEGYSVSREKKESFPLTVTSAQKNPTAFYLCASSMTSGGAWETQYFGPGTRLLVL.

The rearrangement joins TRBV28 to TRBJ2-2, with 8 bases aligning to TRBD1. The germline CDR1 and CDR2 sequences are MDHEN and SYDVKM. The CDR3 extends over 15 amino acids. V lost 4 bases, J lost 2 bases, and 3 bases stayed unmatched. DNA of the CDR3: TGTGCCAGCAGTTCCGGGACAGGAAACACCGGGGAGCTGTTTTTT. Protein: CASSSGTGNTGELFF.

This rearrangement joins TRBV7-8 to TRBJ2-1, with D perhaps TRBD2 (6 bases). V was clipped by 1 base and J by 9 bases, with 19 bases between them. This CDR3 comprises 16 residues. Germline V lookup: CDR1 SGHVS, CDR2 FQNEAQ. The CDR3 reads CASSLETAGISSEQFF. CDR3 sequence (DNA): TGTGCCAGCAGCTTAGAGACGGCGGGAATTAGTAGTGAGCAGTTCTTC.

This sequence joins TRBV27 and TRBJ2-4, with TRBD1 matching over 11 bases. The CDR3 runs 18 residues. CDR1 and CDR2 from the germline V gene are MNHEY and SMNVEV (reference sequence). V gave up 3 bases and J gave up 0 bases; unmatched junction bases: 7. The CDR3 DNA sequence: TGTGCCAGCAGTTTTGGGACAGGGGGATTACTAGCCAAAAACATTCAGTACTTC. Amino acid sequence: CASSFGTGGLLAKNIQYF.

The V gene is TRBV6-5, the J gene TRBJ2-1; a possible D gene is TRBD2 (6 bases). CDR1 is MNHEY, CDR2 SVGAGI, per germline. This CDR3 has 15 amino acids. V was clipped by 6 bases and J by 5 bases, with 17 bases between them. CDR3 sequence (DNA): TGTGCCAGCAGACCGGACTATAGTCAGAACAATGAGCAGTTCTTC. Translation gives CASRPDYSQNNEQFF.

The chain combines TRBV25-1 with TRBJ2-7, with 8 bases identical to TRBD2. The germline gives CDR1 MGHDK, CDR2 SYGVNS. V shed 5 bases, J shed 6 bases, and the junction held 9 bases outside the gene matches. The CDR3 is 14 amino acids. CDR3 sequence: CASSFGGRTSEQYF. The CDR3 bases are TGTGCCAGCAGTTTTGGCGGGAGGACTAGCGAGCAGTACTTC.

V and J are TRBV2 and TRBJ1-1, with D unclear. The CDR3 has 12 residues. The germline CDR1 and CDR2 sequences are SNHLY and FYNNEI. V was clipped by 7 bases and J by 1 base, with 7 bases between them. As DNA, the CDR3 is TGTGCCAGCACTACGGGGAACACTGAAGCTTTCTTT. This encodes CASTTGNTEAFF.

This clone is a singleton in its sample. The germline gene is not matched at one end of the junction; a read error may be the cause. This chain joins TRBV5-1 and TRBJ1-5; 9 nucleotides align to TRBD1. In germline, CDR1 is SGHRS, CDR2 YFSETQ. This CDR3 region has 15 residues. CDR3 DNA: TGCGCCAGCAGATTGGACAGGGGAGGCAATCAGCCCCAGCATTTT. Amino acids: CASRLDRGGNQPQHF.

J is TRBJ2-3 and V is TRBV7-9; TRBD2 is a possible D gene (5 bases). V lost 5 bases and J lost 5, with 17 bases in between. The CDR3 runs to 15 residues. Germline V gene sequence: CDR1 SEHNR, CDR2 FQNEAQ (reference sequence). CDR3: CASSTPRGLGDTQYF. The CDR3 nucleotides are TGTGCCAGCAGCACCCCTCGGGGTTTGGGAGATACGCAGTATTTT.

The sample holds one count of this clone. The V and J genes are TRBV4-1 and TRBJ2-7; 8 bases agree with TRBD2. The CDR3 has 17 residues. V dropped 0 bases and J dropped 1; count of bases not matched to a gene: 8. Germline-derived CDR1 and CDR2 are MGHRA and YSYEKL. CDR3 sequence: CASSQETGGQGSYEQYF. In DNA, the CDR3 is TGCGCCAGCAGCCAAGAAACGGGGGGGCAGGGGTCCTACGAGCAGTACTTC.

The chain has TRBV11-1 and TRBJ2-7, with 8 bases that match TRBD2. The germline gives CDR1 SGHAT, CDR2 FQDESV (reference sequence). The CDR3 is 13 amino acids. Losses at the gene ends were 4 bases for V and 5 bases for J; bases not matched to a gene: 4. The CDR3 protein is CASSSGLANEQYF. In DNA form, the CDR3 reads TGTGCCAGCAGCTCTGGACTAGCCAACGAGCAGTACTTC. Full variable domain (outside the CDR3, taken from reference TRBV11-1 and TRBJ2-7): EAEVAQSPRYKITEKSQAVAFWCDPISGHATLYWYRQILGQGPELLVQFQDESVVDDSQLPKDRFSAERLKGVDSTLKIQPAELGDSAMYLCASSSGLANEQYFGPGTRLTVT.

CDR3 nucleotide sequence: TGCGCCAGCAGCGGAGGACCGGGACTAGATAGCACCGGGGAGCTGTTTTTT. It is translated as CASSGGPGLDSTGELFF. The chain combines TRBV5-1 with TRBJ2-2, with 8 bases aligning to TRBD2. The CDR3 sequence is 17 residues long. Losses at the gene ends were 4 bases for V and 4 bases for J; bases not matched to a gene: 12. Germline CDR1 and CDR2: SGHRS and YFSETQ.

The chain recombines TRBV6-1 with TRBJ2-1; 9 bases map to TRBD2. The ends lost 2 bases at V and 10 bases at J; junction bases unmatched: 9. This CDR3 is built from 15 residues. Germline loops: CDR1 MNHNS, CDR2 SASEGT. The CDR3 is CASSERFLAGHEQFF. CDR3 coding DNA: TGTGCCAGCAGTGAAAGGTTCCTAGCGGGACACGAGCAGTTCTTC.

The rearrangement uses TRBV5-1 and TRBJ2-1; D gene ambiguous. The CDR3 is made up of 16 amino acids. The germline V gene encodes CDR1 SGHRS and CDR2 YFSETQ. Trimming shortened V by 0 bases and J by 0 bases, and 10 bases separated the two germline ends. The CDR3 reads CASSLVHSSSYNEQFF. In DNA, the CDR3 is TGCGCCAGCAGCTTGGTTCATTCCAGCTCCTACAATGAGCAGTTCTTC.

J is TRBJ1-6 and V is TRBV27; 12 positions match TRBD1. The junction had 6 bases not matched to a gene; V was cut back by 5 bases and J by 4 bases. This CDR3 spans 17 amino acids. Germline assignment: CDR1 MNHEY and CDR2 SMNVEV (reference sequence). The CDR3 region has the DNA TGTGCCAGCAGTCCGGGACAGGGGGCTCCTTATAATTCACCCCTCCACTTT. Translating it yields CASSPGQGAPYNSPLHF.

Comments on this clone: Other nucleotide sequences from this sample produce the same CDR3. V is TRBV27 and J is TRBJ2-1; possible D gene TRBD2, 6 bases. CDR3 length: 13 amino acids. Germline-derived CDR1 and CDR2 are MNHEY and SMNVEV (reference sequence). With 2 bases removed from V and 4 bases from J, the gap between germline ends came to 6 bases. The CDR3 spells CASSLGRYNEQFF. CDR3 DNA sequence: TGTGCCAGCAGTTTAGGGAGGTACAATGAGCAGTTCTTC.

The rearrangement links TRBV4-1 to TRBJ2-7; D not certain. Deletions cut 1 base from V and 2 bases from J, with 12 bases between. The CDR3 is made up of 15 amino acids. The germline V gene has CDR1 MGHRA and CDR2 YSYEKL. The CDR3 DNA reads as TGCGCCAGCAGCCAAGTTAACCAGGTGGCCTACGAGCAGTACTTC. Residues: CASSQVNQVAYEQYF.

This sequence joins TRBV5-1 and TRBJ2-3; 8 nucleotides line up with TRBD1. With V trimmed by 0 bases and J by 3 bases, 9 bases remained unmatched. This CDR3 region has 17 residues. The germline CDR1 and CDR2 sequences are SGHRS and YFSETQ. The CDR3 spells CASSLEIQGAGTDTQYF. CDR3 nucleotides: TGCGCCAGCAGCTTGGAAATCCAGGGGGCAGGTACAGATACGCAGTATTTT.

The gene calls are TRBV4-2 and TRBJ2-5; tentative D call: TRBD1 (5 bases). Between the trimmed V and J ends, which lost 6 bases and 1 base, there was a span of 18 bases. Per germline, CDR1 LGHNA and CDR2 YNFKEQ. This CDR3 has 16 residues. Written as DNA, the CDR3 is TGTGCCAGCAGACTACAGGACACCCCAATCCAAGAGACCCAGTACTTC. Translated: CASRLQDTPIQETQYF.

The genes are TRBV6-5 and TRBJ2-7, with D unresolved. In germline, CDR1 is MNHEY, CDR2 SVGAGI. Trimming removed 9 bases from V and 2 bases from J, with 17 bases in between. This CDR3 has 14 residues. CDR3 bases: TGTGCCAGTCGGAAGACAAGGATAACCTACGAGCAGTACTTC. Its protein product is CASRKTRITYEQYF.

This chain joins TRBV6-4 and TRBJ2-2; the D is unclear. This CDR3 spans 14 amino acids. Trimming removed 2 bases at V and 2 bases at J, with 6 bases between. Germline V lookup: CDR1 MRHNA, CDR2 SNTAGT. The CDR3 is CASSDGHNTGELFF. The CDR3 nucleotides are TGTGCCAGCAGTGACGGCCATAACACCGGGGAGCTGTTTTTT.

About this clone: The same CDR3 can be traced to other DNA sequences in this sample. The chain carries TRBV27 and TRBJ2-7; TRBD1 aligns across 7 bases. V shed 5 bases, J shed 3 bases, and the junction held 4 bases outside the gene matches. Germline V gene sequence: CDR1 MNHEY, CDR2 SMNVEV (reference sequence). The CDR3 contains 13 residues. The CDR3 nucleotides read TGTGCCAGCAGTCTCCGGACAGGCTACGAGCAGTACTTC. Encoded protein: CASSLRTGYEQYF.

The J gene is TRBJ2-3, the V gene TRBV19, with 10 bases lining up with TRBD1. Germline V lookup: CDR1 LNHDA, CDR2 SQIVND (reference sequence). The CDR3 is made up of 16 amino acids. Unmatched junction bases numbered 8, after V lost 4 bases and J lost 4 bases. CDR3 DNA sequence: TGTGCCAGTAGTAATCAACCGGGACAGGGGTCAGATACGCAGTATTTT. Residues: CASSNQPGQGSDTQYF.

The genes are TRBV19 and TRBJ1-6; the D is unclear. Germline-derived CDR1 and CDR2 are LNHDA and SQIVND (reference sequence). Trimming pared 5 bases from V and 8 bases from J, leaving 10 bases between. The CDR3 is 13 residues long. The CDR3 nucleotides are TGTGCCAGTAGTTCTGGGAGGCATTCACCCCTCCACTTT. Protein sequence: CASSSGRHSPLHF. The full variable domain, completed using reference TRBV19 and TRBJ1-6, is DGGITQSPKYLFRKEGQNVTLSCEQNLNHDAMYWYRQDPGQGLRLIYYSQIVNDFQKGDIAEGYSVSREKKESFPLTVTSAQKNPTAFYLCASSSGRHSPLHFGNGTRLTVT.